Here is one T cell receptor beta chain with its context. Its target is not known. The sample is drawn from a study of shared clonotypes between healthy human individuals. General study results and limits: All-four-donor shared clonotypes had higher generation probabilities than non-shared clonotypes did. Only blood was sampled; tissue repertoires likely differ.

TCRdb's table, derived via immunoSEQ multiplex PCR, lists solely in-frame clones and lacks some. Seen here are about 2 million clones, 95% observed once, and the top ten hold roughly 0.13%. Each donor was a Caucasian adult residing in Nashville, Tennessee. CD45RA-negative memory and CD45RA+ naive subsets were split from the CD4+ cells. The sequenced sample was naive CD4+ T cells sorted from blood. Subset noted: CD45RA+ positively selected. The source is a man between 18 and 35 years old in good health.

The CDR3 loop reads CASSVGTGDETQYF. The CDR3, as DNA: TGCGCCAGCAGCGTTGGGACAGGGGATGAGACCCAGTACTTC. V and J are TRBV5-1 and TRBJ2-5; 10 bases are shared with TRBD1. The CDR3 is 14 residues long. With 4 bases clipped from V and 5 bases from J, the junction kept 5 bases outside the gene matches. Germline V gene lookup returns CDR1 SGHRS and CDR2 YFSETQ.